A selection of T cell receptor beta chains follows, all from one sample in a study of T-cell memory formation after mild COVID-19. TCRdb itself ran the 5' RACE reads through MiXCR, one entry per CDR3 protein. The table records about 81,000 distinct CDR3 sequences, about 23% of them present only once. Specimen: PBMCs or a T cell subset sorted from them (not recorded which). Every receptor here comes from a man aged 18 to 29 who had mild COVID-19 (a few samples of this study predate the infection). Cell type and time point are not known. The CDR3 runs from the conserved cysteine through the conserved F or W. A D gene is named only where the DNA matches it firmly. Not every row has a clone size; where given, it reads once, few, many or a size class.

>-|TRBJ1-1|few|TRBV5-1
TGCGCCAGCAGCTTAGGACAGTCTGAAGCTTTCTTT
CASSLGQSEAFF
>-|TRBJ2-7|-|TRBV27
TGTGCCAGCAGTTTAGGAAGGAGGAGGGTGGGTGAGCAGTACTTC
CASSLGRRRVGEQYF
>-|TRBJ2-7|-|TRBV29-1
TGCAGCGTACCTCTAGACAGGGAGGGGACCTACGAGCAGTACTTC
CSVPLDREGTYEQYF
>-|TRBJ1-6|few|TRBV9
TGTGCCAGCAGCGCCGGGAGACAGGTTTTTAATTCACCCCTCCACTTT
CASSAGRQVFNSPLHF
>-|TRBJ2-1|-|TRBV4-3
TGCGCCAGCAGGGGGGGGGCCAATGAGCAGTTCTTC
CASRGGANEQFF
>TRBD2|TRBJ2-5|-|TRBV6-5
TGTGCCAGCAGTTACCTAGCGGGGGGGAAGGGACCCCAGTACTTC
CASSYLAGGKGPQYF
>-|TRBJ2-2|few|TRBV6-5
TGTGCCAGCAGTCGGGGACTCATCGGGGAGCTGTTTTTT
CASSRGLIGELFF
>-|TRBJ1-2|-|TRBV7-9
TGTGCCAGCAGCGCCTTAAGTCTTAACTATGGCTACACCTTC
CASSALSLNYGYTF
>-|TRBJ2-1|few|TRBV9
TGTGCCAGCAGCCCTAAAACAGCGAGCTCCTACAATGAGCAGTTCTTC
CASSPKTASSYNEQFF
>-|TRBJ2-3|few|TRBV5-1
TGCGCCAGCAGCTTGGAGAGGACAACTAGCACAGATACGCAGTATTTT
CASSLERTTSTDTQYF
>-|TRBJ1-5|-|TRBV4-2
TGTGCCAGCAGCCAAGAGACGGCAGCGAGCAATCAGCCCCAGCATTTT
CASSQETAASNQPQHF
>-|TRBJ2-7|-|TRBV12-3/TRBV12-4
TGTGCCAGCAGTCTACAATCCTACGAGCAGTACTTC
CASSLQSYEQYF
>-|TRBJ1-2|-|TRBV5-1
TGCGCCAGCAGCTTGTCTGAAGTCGGGAACTATGGCTACACCTTC
CASSLSEVGNYGYTF
>-|TRBJ2-5|few|TRBV18
TGTGCCAGCTCACCACGATCGGCGGACCAAGAGACCCAGTACTTC
CASSPRSADQETQYF
>-|TRBJ2-5|few|TRBV27
TGTGCCAGCAGTTTTCGGCGGGCAGAGACCCAGTACTTC
CASSFRRAETQYF
>TRBD1|TRBJ2-5|-|TRBV18
TGTGCCAGCTCACCAGGAACAGGGGAAAAGACCCAGTACTTC
CASSPGTGEKTQYF
>-|TRBJ1-5|-|TRBV9
TGTGCCAGCAGCCCAGTGGGGCTCGGTCAGCCCCAGCATTTT
CASSPVGLGQPQHF
>TRBD2|TRBJ2-5|-|TRBV4-3
TGCGCCAGCAGCCAAGACTCAGGCCTCAGCGGGGGGATTAGAGAGACCCAGTACTTC
CASSQDSGLSGGIRETQYF
>-|TRBJ1-1|-|TRBV4-3
TGCGCCAGCAGCCATACCAGGGGAGTCACTGAAGCTTTCTTT
CASSHTRGVTEAFF
>-|TRBJ1-5|few|TRBV27
TGTGCCAGCCGCGGTGCGAGCAATCAGCCCCAGCATTTT
CASRGASNQPQHF
>-|TRBJ1-1|-|TRBV12-3/TRBV12-4
TGTGCCAGCAGGCAGACAGGGAACACTGAAGCTTTCTTT
CASRQTGNTEAFF
>-|TRBJ1-4|few|TRBV12-3/TRBV12-4
TGTGCCAGCAGTTCATCTTCCGATGAAAAACTGTTTTTT
CASSSSSDEKLFF
>-|TRBJ2-3|many|TRBV24-1
TGTGCCACCAGTGATAGGGGGAGCCCAGATACGCAGTATTTT
CATSDRGSPDTQYF
>-|TRBJ1-1|-|TRBV29-1
TGCAGCGTTGAATTCCGGGCCGCTGAAGCTTTCTTT
CSVEFRAAEAFF
>-|TRBJ2-3|-|TRBV7-9
TGTGCCAGCAGCCTTTCGGCGATCGCAGATACGCAGTATTTT
CASSLSAIADTQYF
>-|TRBJ1-1|few|TRBV7-2
TGTGCCAGCAGCCCCGACGGGATCCAGGGGAGGACTGAAGCTTTCTTT
CASSPDGIQGRTEAFF
>TRBD1|TRBJ1-2|-|TRBV4-1
TGCGCCAGCAGCCAAGGGACAGGGGGCCCTGGCTACACCTTC
CASSQGTGGPGYTF
>TRBD2|TRBJ2-1|-|TRBV11-2
TGTGCCAGCAGCTTGTTTACCAGCGGGGGGAATGAGCAGTTCTTC
CASSLFTSGGNEQFF
>TRBD1|TRBJ2-5|-|TRBV7-3
TGTGCCAGCAGCACCTGGACAGGGGGCGAGGAGACCCAGTACTTC
CASSTWTGGEETQYF
>-|TRBJ2-7|-|TRBV5-6
TGTGCCAGCAGCTCCGCCGTCTACGAGCAGTACTTC
CASSSAVYEQYF
>TRBD1|TRBJ2-1|-|TRBV12-3/TRBV12-4
TGTGCCAGCAGCCCCGGGACAGGGGGGCCCAATGAGCAGTTCTTC
CASSPGTGGPNEQFF
>TRBD2|TRBJ2-5|few|TRBV5-6
TGTGCCAGCAGCTGTCGGGGGGTCGAGGAGACCCAGTACTTC
CASSCRGVEETQYF
>TRBD1|TRBJ1-2|-|TRBV5-1
TGCGCCAGCACTTCCAGTACAGGGGACTATGGCTACACCTTC
CASTSSTGDYGYTF
>TRBD1|TRBJ2-7|-|TRBV29-1
TGCAGCGTCCTAGCCGACAGGGTATACGAGCAGTACTTC
CSVLADRVYEQYF
>-|TRBJ2-3|many|TRBV3-1
TGTGCCAGCAGCCAAGGAAATCTAGAGACGGATACGCAGTATTTT
CASSQGNLETDTQYF
>-|TRBJ2-7|few|TRBV10-1
TGCGCCAGCAGTGCCACCCTTCTCCTCGAGCAGTACTTC
CASSATLLLEQYF
>-|TRBJ2-1|-|TRBV19
TGTGCCAGTAGTTCAGACGCCGGTAAGGGACATTATGAGCAGTTCTTC
CASSSDAGKGHYEQFF
>-|TRBJ2-1|few|TRBV13
TGTGCCAGCAGCTTAGTTGGGCAGAGTGAGCAGTTCTTC
CASSLVGQSEQFF
>-|TRBJ2-3|few|TRBV7-3
TGTGCCAGCAGCTTAAGTAGCGAGAATACTTACACAGATACGCAGTATTTT
CASSLSSENTYTDTQYF
>-|TRBJ2-7|-|TRBV7-9
TGTGCCAGCAGTCTGGGCAGGGCCGAGCAGTACTTC
CASSLGRAEQYF
>-|TRBJ2-1|few|TRBV10-3
TGTGCCATCAGTGATGGTCTAGCGAGCGTGAATGAGCAGTTCTTC
CAISDGLASVNEQFF
>-|TRBJ2-1|-|TRBV6-5
TGTGCCAGCAGTTACTCGTACCCTCCGGGGAGCTACAATGAGCAGTTCTTC
CASSYSYPPGSYNEQFF
>-|TRBJ2-7|few|TRBV10-3
TGTGCCATCAGTGAGTCGGACTACGAGCAGTACTTC
CAISESDYEQYF
>-|TRBJ2-3|-|TRBV7-2
TGTGCCAGCAGCTGGTCACTAGTCCGTTCCACAGATACGCAGTATTTT
CASSWSLVRSTDTQYF
>-|TRBJ2-1|-|TRBV12-3/TRBV12-4
TGTGCCAGCAGTTTAGGGGGGGTCTACAATGAGCAGTTCTTC
CASSLGGVYNEQFF
>TRBD1|TRBJ1-1|once|TRBV6-5
TGTGCCAGCAGTCCGCAGGGGGGCTCCACTGAAGCTTTCTTT
CASSPQGGSTEAFF
>TRBD1|TRBJ2-2|-|TRBV7-9
TGTGCCAGCGCCGAGGGGGCTAACACCGGGGAGCTGTTTTTT
CASAEGANTGELFF
>-|TRBJ2-3|few|TRBV4-3
TGCGCCAGCAGCCAAGGCGGGGTCGGAGGCACAGATACGCAGTATTTT
CASSQGGVGGTDTQYF